The 3 T cell receptor beta chains below all came from one sample that was sequenced in a study of graft-versus-host responses after intestinal transplantation. Only in-frame clones appear in the TCRdb table, and some are missing; sequencing was by immunoSEQ multiplex PCR. This repertoire shows approximately 90,000 clones, roughly 90% found once; its top ten account for roughly 0.43%. These receptors' antigens are unknown. The sequences come from unstimulated CD8+ T cells sorted from spleen or lymph node cells, collected before transplant. The receptor set was obtained from a human donor who was the organ donor for an intestinal transplant.

The chain couples TRBV28 to TRBJ1-5; D is unresolved. From germline, CDR1 is MDHEN and CDR2 SYDVKM. Deletions cut 3 bases from V and 3 bases from J, with 12 bases between. The CDR3 runs 15 residues. This CDR3 is CASSLGGLNNQPQHF. The DNA of the CDR3 is TGTGCCAGCAGTTTGGGAGGGCTTAACAATCAGCCCCAGCATTTT. Full variable domain (outside the CDR3, taken from reference TRBV28 and TRBJ1-5): DVKVTQSSRYLVKRTGEKVFLECVQDMDHENMFWYRQDPGLGLRLIYFSYDVKMKEKGDIPEGYSVSREKKERFSLILESASTNQTSMYLCASSLGGLNNQPQHFGDGTRLSIL.

The chain couples TRBV4-1 to TRBJ2-7, with 10 bases matching TRBD1. This CDR3 region has 14 residues. CDR1 is MGHRA and CDR2 is YSYEKL in the germline V gene. Germline trimming cut 4 bases from V and 3 bases from J; bases unmatched to any gene: 3. CDR3 in amino acids: CASSPGTGDYEQYF. In DNA form, the CDR3 reads TGCGCCAGCAGCCCCGGGACAGGGGACTACGAGCAGTACTTC.

The chain recombines TRBV7-9 with TRBJ1-1; D not certain. Trimming took 2 bases from V and 10 from J, leaving 14 bases between them. The CDR3 contains 13 residues. CDR1 and CDR2 from the germline V gene are SEHNR and FQNEAQ (reference sequence). CDR3 region: CASSLFWRRTAFF. The CDR3 region has the DNA TGTGCCAGCAGCTTATTCTGGCGGCGTACAGCTTTCTTT.